This TCR beta chain was captured by sequencing in a study of CD8 T cells in Susac syndrome. The germline CDR1 and CDR2 sequences are SQVTM and ANQGSEA. The V and J ends lost 3 bases and 0 bases respectively, with 8 bases between them. The CDR3 is made up of 13 amino acids. The RNA input was roughly 0.5 to 1 ug, and it was reverse transcribed with random hexamers. TCRdb reprocessed the immunoSEQ multiplex PCR reads via MiXCR and lists one record per CDR3 protein. The sample holds some 150,000 distinct CDR3 sequences, about 94% seen once. This clonotype has a handful of counts. This chain joins TRBV29-1 and TRBJ1-1; D is uncertain. Sample: CD4+ T cells from PBMCs. The receptor was derived from a human donor with Susac syndrome. The chain's CDR3 is CSVERRMNTEAFF. CDR3 bases: TGCAGCGTTGAGCGACGGATGAACACTGAAGCTTTCTTT. Full variable domain (rest looked up from reference TRBV29-1 and TRBJ1-1): SAVISQKPSRDICQRGTSLTIQCQVDSQVTMMFWYRQQPGQSLTLIATANQGSEATYESGFVIDKFPISRPNLTFSTLTVSNMSPEDSSIYLCSVERRMNTEAFFGQGTRLTVV.